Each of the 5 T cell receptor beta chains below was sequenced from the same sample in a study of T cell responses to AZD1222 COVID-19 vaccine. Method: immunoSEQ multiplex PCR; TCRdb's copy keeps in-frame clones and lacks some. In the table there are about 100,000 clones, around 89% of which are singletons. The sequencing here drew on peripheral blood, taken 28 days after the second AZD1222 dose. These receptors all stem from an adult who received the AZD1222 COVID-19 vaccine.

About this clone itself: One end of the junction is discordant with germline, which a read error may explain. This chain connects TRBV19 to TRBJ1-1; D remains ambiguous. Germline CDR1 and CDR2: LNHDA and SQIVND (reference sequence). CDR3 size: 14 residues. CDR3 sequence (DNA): TGTGCCAGTAGTACCCCCCGGGGAAGGACTGAAGCTTTCTTC. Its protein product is CASSTPRGRTEAFF.

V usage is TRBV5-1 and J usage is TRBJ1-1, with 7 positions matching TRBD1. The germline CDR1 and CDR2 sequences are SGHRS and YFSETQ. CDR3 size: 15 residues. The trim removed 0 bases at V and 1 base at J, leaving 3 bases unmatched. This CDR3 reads CASSLETGTNTEAFF. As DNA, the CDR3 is TGCGCCAGCAGCTTGGAGACAGGGACGAACACTGAAGCTTTCTTT.

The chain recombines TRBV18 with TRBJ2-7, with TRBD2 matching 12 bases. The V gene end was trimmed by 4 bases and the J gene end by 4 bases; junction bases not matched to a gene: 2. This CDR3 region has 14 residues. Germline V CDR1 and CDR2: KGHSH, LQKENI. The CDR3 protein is CASSLTSGSYEQYF. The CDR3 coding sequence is TGTGCCAGCTCACTGACTAGCGGGAGTTACGAGCAGTACTTC.

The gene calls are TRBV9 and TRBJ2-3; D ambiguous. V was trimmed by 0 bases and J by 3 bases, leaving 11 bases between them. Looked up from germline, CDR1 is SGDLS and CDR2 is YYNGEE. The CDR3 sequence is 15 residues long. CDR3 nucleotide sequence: TGTGCCAGCAGCGTAGATCCGGTACAAACAGATACGCAGTATTTT. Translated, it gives CASSVDPVQTDTQYF.

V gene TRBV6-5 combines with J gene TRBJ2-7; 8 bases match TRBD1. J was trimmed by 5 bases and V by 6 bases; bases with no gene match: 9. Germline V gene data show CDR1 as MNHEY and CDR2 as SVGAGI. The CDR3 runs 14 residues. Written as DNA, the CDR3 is TGTGCCAGCAGATCCGGACAGGGTAGTGACGAGCAGTACTTC. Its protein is CASRSGQGSDEQYF.